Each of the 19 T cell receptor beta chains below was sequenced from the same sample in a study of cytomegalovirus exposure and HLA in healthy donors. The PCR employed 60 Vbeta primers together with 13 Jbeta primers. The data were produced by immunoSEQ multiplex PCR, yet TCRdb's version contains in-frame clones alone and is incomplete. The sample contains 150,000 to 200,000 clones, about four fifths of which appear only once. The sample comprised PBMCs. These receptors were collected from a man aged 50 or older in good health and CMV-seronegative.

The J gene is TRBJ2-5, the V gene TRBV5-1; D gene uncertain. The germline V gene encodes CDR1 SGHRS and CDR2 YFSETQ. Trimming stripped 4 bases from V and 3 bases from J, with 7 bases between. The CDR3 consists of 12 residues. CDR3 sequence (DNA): TGCGCCAGCAGCCCCGGAGAAGAGACCCAGTACTTC. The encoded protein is CASSPGEETQYF.

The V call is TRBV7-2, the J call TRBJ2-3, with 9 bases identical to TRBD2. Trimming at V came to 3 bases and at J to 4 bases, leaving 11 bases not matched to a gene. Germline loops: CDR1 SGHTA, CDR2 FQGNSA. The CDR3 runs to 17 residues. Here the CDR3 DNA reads TGTGCCAGCAGCTTTCGTGTAGCGGGAGTGGCTGCAGATACGCAGTATTTT. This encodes CASSFRVAGVAADTQYF.

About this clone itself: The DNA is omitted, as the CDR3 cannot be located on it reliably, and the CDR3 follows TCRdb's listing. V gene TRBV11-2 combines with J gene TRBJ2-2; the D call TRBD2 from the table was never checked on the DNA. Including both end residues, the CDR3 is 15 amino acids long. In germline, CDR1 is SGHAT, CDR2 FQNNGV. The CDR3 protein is CASSLVGLGTGELFF.

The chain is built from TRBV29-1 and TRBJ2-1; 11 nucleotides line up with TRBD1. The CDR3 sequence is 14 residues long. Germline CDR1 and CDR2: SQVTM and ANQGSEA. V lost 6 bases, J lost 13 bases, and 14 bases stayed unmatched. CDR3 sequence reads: CSVIPGTGGERQFF. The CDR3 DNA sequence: TGCAGCGTGATACCCGGGACAGGGGGTGAAAGACAGTTCTTC.

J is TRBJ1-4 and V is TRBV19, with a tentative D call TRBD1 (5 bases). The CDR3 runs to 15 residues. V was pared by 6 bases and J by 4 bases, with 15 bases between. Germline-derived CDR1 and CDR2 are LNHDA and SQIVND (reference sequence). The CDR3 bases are TGTGCCAGTAGGGCCAGCGGGACGGGTAATGAAAAACTGTTTTTT. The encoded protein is CASRASGTGNEKLFF.

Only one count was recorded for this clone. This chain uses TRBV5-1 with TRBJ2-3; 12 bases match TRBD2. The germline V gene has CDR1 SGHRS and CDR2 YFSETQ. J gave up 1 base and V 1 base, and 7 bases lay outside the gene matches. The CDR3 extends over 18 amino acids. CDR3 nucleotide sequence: TGCGCCAGCAGCTTGTTGACTAGCGGGAGCCCTCGCACAGATACGCAGTATTTT. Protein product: CASSLLTSGSPRTDTQYF.

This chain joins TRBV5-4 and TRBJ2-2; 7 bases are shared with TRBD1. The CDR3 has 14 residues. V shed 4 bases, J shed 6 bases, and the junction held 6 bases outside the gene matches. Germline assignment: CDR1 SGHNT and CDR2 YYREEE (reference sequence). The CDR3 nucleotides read TGTGCCAGCAGCCAGGACAGGTCCCCCGGGGAGCTGTTTTTT. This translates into CASSQDRSPGELFF.

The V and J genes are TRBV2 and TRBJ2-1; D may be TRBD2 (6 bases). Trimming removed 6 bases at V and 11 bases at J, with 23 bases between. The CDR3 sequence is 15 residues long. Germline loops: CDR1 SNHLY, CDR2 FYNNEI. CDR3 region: CASSPEGLDLNQQFF. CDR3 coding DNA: TGTGCCAGCAGCCCTGAGGGACTCGACCTTAATCAGCAGTTCTTC.

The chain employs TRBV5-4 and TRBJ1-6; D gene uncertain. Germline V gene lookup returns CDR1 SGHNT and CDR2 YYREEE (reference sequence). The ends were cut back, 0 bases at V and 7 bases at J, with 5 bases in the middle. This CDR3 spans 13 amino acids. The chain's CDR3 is CASSLGQNSPLHF. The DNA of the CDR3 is TGTGCCAGCAGCTTGGGTCAGAATTCACCCCTCCACTTT.

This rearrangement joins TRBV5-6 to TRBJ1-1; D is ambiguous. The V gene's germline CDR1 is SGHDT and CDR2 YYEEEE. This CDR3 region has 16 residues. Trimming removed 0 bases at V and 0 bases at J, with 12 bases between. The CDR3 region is CASSLVSYSMNTEAFF. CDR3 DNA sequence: TGTGCCAGCAGCTTGGTTTCGTATAGTATGAACACTGAAGCTTTCTTT.

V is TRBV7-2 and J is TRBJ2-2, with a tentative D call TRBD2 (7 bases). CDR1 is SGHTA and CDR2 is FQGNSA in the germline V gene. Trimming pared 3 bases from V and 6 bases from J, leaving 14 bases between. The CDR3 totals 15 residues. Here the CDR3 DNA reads TGTGCCAGCAGCTTGAGGGGGGGGACGGCCGGGGAGCTGTTTTTT. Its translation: CASSLRGGTAGELFF.

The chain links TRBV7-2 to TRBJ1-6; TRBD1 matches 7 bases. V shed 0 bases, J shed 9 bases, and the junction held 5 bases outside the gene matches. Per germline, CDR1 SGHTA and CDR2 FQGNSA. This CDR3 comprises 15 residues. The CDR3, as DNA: TGTGCCAGCAGCTTAGCGGCCAGGGGGTCTTCACCCCTCCACTTT. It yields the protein CASSLAARGSSPLHF.

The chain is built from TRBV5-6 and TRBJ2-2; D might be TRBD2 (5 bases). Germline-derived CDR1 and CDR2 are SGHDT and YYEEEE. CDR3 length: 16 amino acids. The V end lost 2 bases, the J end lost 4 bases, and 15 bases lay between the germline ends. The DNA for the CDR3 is TGTGCCAGCAGCTTCAACAGCTACGAGGGCACCGGGGAGCTGTTTTTT. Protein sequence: CASSFNSYEGTGELFF. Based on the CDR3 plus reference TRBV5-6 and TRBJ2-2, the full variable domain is DAGVTQSPTHLIKTRGQQVTLRCSPKSGHDTVSWYQQALGQGPQFIFQYYEEEERQRGNFPDRFSGHQFPNYSSELNVNALLLGDSALYLCASSFNSYEGTGELFFGEGSRLTVL.

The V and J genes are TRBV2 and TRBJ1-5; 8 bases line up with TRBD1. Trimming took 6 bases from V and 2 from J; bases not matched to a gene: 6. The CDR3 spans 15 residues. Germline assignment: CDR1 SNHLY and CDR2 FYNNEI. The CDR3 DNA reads TGTGCCAGCAGGGACAGGGAGGTTGGCAATCAGCCCCAGCATTTT. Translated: CASRDREVGNQPQHF.

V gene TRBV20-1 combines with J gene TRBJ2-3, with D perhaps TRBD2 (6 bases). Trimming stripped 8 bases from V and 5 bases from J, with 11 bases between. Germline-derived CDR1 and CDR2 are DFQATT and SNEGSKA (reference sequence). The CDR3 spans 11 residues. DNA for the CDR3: TGCAGTTCTGCCGGGGGAGATACGCAGTATTTT. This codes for CSSAGGDTQYF.

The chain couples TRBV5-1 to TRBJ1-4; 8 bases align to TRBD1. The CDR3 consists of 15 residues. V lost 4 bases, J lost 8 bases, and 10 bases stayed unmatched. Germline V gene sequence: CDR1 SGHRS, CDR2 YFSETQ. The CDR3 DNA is TGCGCCAGCAGCCCCCTGACAGGGGAGCAAGAAAAACTGTTTTTT. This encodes CASSPLTGEQEKLFF.

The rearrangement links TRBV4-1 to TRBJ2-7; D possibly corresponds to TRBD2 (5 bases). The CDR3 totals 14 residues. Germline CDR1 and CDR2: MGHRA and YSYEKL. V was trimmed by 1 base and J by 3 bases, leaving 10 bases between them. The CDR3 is CASSQGSRGYEQYF. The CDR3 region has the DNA TGCGCCAGCAGCCAAGGATCCCGGGGCTACGAGCAGTACTTC.

The CDR3 is CASSTHRGQEKLFF. Written as DNA, the CDR3 is TGTGCCAGTAGTACCCACAGGGGGCAGGAAAAACTGTTTTTT. The genes are TRBV19 and TRBJ1-4; 9 bases are a match to TRBD1. The J segment lost 8 bases and the V segment lost 4 bases, leaving 5 bases of the junction unmatched. The germline V gene has CDR1 LNHDA and CDR2 SQIVND (reference sequence). The CDR3 has 14 amino acids.

The CDR3 is CASNPRGVTNTGELFF. CDR3 bases: TGTGCCAGCAACCCCCGGGGTGTTACGAACACCGGGGAGCTGTTTTTT. J is TRBJ2-2 and V is TRBV6-6; D might be TRBD2 (5 bases). Germline CDR1 is MNHNY and CDR2 is SVGAGI (reference sequence). The CDR3 contains 16 residues. Between the trimmed V and J ends, which lost 7 bases and 0 bases, there was a span of 15 bases.